One sample yielded the 19 T cell receptor beta chains listed below, sequenced in a study of cytomegalovirus exposure and HLA in healthy donors. PCR primers comprised 60 Vbeta and 13 Jbeta primers. This table comes from immunoSEQ multiplex PCR, and its TCRdb copy is limited to in-frame clones, with some not included. The sample has approximately 130,000 clones, around 74% seen once; the top ten hold about 3.4%. Sequenced sample: PBMCs. All receptors come from a man aged 25-45 years in good health and CMV-seronegative.

The rearrangement joins TRBV29-1 to TRBJ2-7, with D possibly being TRBD1 (6 bases). CDR1 and CDR2 from the germline V gene are SQVTM and ANQGSEA. V was pared by 5 bases and J by 5 bases, with 13 bases between. The CDR3 has 12 amino acids. The CDR3, as DNA: TGCAGCGTTTGCCTCCGACAGGACGAGCAGTACTTC. Amino acid sequence: CSVCLRQDEQYF.

This clone was recorded a few times. The chain joins TRBV30 to TRBJ2-7; maybe TRBD2 (7 bases). This CDR3 spans 12 amino acids. The germline V gene encodes CDR1 GTSNPN and CDR2 SVGIG (reference sequence). V was shortened by 4 bases and J by 6 bases, with 13 bases between the two germline ends. CDR3 amino acids: CAWKAAGAEQYF. Written as DNA, the CDR3 is TGTGCCTGGAAGGCGGCGGGGGCCGAGCAGTACTTC.

V gene TRBV4-1 combines with J gene TRBJ2-7, with 7 bases lining up with TRBD2. The junction had 9 bases not matched to a gene; V was cut back by 4 bases and J by 0 bases. This CDR3 is 16 amino acids long. Germline lookup yields CDR1 MGHRA and CDR2 YSYEKL. CDR3 DNA: TGCGCCAGCAGCCCTTTAGCGGGTACGAGCTCCTACGAGCAGTACTTC. This sequence encodes CASSPLAGTSSYEQYF.

This clone has more than one count but fewer than ten. The chain has TRBV6-4 and TRBJ1-1, with D uncertain. The CDR3 is 14 residues long. V dropped 7 bases and J dropped 4 bases, with 16 bases sitting between them. Germline CDR1 reads MRHNA; CDR2 reads SNTAGT. The CDR3 bases are TGTGCCAGCACCAGACTCCGGCCGAGCACTGAAGCTTTCTTT. It translates to CASTRLRPSTEAFF.

V is TRBV11-2 and J is TRBJ2-5; D is ambiguous. Trimming took 3 bases from V and 5 from J, leaving 7 bases between them. The CDR3 is made up of 12 amino acids. The germline gives CDR1 SGHAT, CDR2 FQNNGV. CDR3 amino acids: CASSFRRETQYF. The CDR3 DNA reads as TGTGCCAGCAGCTTTCGGCGGGAGACCCAGTACTTC.

The CDR3 bases are TGTGCCAGCAGCCCTGTTTCTAGGGGGTACGATGAGCAGTTCTTC. Translation: CASSPVSRGYDEQFF. The genes are TRBV7-8 and TRBJ2-1; the D gene is possibly TRBD1 (6 bases). The length of the CDR3 is 15 residues. Trimming removed 5 bases from V and 8 bases from J, with 19 bases in between. CDR1 is SGHVS and CDR2 is FQNEAQ in the germline V gene.

The chain has TRBV19 and TRBJ1-1; no clear D gene. This CDR3 spans 14 amino acids. Germline V gene lookup returns CDR1 LNHDA and CDR2 SQIVND (reference sequence). V lost 3 bases to trimming and J lost 4 bases, with 12 bases between them. This CDR3 reads CASSIPSLATEAFF. The CDR3 region has the DNA TGTGCCAGTAGTATCCCCAGTCTCGCCACTGAAGCTTTCTTT.

This chain links TRBV28 with TRBJ1-2; D is undetermined. V shed 6 bases and J shed 8 bases, with 22 bases lying between them. Germline V gene sequence: CDR1 MDHEN, CDR2 SYDVKM. This CDR3 is 15 amino acids long. The CDR3 here is CASSDPSGVPEGYTF. The CDR3 DNA reads TGTGCCAGCAGCGATCCCTCGGGAGTGCCGGAGGGCTACACCTTC.

The chain is built from TRBV12-5 and TRBJ2-1, with D maybe TRBD2 (6 bases). V was shortened by 6 bases and J by 4 bases, with 7 bases between the two germline ends. CDR1 is LGHNT and CDR2 is FRNRAP in the germline V gene. The CDR3 consists of 12 residues. In DNA form, the CDR3 reads TGTGCTAGTGGGCGGGGTTACAATGAGCAGTTCTTC. Its translation: CASGRGYNEQFF.

The chain uses TRBV28 and TRBJ2-7; D is perhaps TRBD1 (7 bases). This CDR3 is built from 15 residues. Germline V gives CDR1 MDHEN, CDR2 SYDVKM. Trimming took 5 bases from V and 0 from J, leaving 14 bases between them. Here the CDR3 reads CASSTPGGSSYEQYF. CDR3 DNA: TGTGCCAGCAGTACCCCAGGGGGGAGCTCCTACGAGCAGTACTTC.

This clone was counted a few times. V and J are TRBV2 and TRBJ2-1; 8 nucleotides match TRBD2. After removal of 5 bases from V and 5 bases from J, the junction contained 11 bases not matched to a gene. CDR1 and CDR2 (germline): SNHLY, FYNNEI. There are 16 residues in the CDR3. The CDR3 sequence: CASSIPAGAANNEQFF. DNA for the CDR3: TGTGCCAGCAGTATTCCAGCGGGAGCTGCGAACAATGAGCAGTTCTTC.

This clone was seen a few times. The gene calls are TRBV28 and TRBJ2-7, with D possibly TRBD2 on 6 matching bases. The CDR3 consists of 13 residues. CDR1 MDHEN and CDR2 SYDVKM come from the germline V gene. V lost 7 bases to trimming and J lost 5 bases, with 15 bases between them. CDR3 residues: CASKGEGRHEQYF. CDR3 nucleotides: TGTGCCAGCAAAGGAGAGGGGAGGCACGAGCAGTACTTC.

This CDR3 is CASSDPGQGGGEQYF. The CDR3 DNA sequence: TGTGCCAGCAGTGACCCGGGACAGGGTGGTGGCGAGCAGTACTTC. The chain uses TRBV6-1 and TRBJ2-5, with 9 bases lining up with TRBD1. Judging by the DNA end, TRBJ2-7 fits better; the J call may be wrong. The CDR3 contains 15 residues. The germline V gene encodes CDR1 MNHNS and CDR2 SASEGT.

The chain is built from TRBV4-2 and TRBJ2-5; possibly TRBD2 for D (5 bases). The CDR3 covers 14 residues. Germline V lookup: CDR1 LGHNA, CDR2 YNFKEQ. Between the trimmed V and J ends, which lost 3 bases and 5 bases, there was a span of 13 bases. CDR3 residues: CASSQDGEGETQYF. Written as DNA, the CDR3 is TGTGCCAGCAGCCAGGACGGGGAAGGTGAGACCCAGTACTTC.

This rearrangement joins TRBV27 to TRBJ2-2; TRBD2 might be the D (6 bases). The germline CDR1 and CDR2 sequences are MNHEY and SMNVEV (reference sequence). The ends were cut back, 10 bases at V and 4 bases at J, with 22 bases in the middle. The CDR3 runs to 16 residues. DNA of the CDR3: TGTGCCACTAAGATGGTGGGAGGCAGGGCCACCGGGGAGCTGTTTTTT. It yields the protein CATKMVGGRATGELFF.

This clone was found once. This chain joins TRBV10-3 and TRBJ1-2; TRBD1 agrees at 8 bases. Germline trimming cut 8 bases from V and 5 bases from J; bases unmatched to any gene: 7. The CDR3 loop spans 13 amino acids. Germline V gene sequence: CDR1 ENHRY, CDR2 SYGVKD. The CDR3 nucleotides read TGTGCCATCTGGACAGGGAAAGGGTATGGCTACACCTTC. Translated: CAIWTGKGYGYTF.

The J gene is TRBJ1-4, the V gene TRBV15, with 10 bases lining up with TRBD1. This CDR3 has 16 residues. Per germline, CDR1 LNHNV and CDR2 YYDKDF (reference sequence). The V segment lost 3 bases and the J segment 5 bases; nucleotides outside the gene matches: 6. This CDR3 is CATSSGGTGENEKLFF. The CDR3 DNA reads as TGTGCCACCAGCAGTGGGGGGACAGGGGAGAATGAAAAACTGTTTTTT.

The gene calls are TRBV29-1 and TRBJ1-1; possibly TRBD1 for D (6 bases). Germline CDR1 reads SQVTM; CDR2 reads ANQGSEA. Trimming took 3 bases from V and 6 from J, leaving 14 bases between them. This CDR3 comprises 13 residues. CDR3 residues: CSVEGGGGAEAFF. CDR3 sequence (DNA): TGCAGCGTTGAGGGGGGCGGGGGCGCTGAAGCTTTCTTT.

This sequence joins TRBV29-1 and TRBJ2-3; D possibly corresponds to TRBD2 (5 bases). The germline CDR1 and CDR2 sequences are SQVTM and ANQGSEA. This CDR3 contains 17 residues. Deletions cut 0 bases from V and 0 bases from J, with 16 bases between. This CDR3 is CSVEDLSLAGSTDTQYF. The CDR3 nucleotides are TGCAGCGTTGAAGATCTTTCTCTAGCCGGGAGCACAGATACGCAGTATTTT.